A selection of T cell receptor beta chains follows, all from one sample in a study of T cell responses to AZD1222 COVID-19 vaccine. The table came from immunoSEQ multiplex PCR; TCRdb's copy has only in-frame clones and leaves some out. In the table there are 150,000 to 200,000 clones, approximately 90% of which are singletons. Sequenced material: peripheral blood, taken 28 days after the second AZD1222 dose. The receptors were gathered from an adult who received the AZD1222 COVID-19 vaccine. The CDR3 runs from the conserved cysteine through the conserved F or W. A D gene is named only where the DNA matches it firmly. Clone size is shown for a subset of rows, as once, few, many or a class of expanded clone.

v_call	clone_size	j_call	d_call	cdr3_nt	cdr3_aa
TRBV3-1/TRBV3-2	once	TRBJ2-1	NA	TGTGCCAGCAGCCAGGATTTTGATGAGCAGTTCTTC	CASSQDFDEQFF
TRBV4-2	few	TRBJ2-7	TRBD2	TGTGCCAGCAGCCAAGTCGATCTAGCGGGGAACGCCTACGAGCAGTACTTC	CASSQVDLAGNAYEQYF
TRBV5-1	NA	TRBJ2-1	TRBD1	TGCGCCAGCAGCTTGTGGGACAGGGCTGCGGATGAGCAGTTCTTC	CASSLWDRAADEQFF
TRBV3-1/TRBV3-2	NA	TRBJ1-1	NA	TGTGCCAGCAGCCCCCTAGGGAGGGGCACTGAAGCTTTCTTT	CASSPLGRGTEAFF
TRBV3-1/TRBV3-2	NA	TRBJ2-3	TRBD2	TGTGCCAGCAGCCGGGGGACTAGCGGGAAAGGCACAGATACGCAGTATTTT	CASSRGTSGKGTDTQYF
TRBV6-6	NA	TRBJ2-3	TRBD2	TGTGCCAGCAGGTTAGCGGGGCTTCAGGGTGCGCAGTATTTT	CASRLAGLQGAQYF
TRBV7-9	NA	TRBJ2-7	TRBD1	TGTGCCAGCAGTGGGACAGTTATTTACGAGCAGTACTTC	CASSGTVIYEQYF
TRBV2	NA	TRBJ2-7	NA	TGTGCCAGCAGTGAACAGGGGCACTCCTACGAGCAGTACTTC	CASSEQGHSYEQYF
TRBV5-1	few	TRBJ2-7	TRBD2	TGCGCCAGCAGCTCCTCTAGCGGACCCTACGAGCAGTACTTC	CASSSSSGPYEQYF
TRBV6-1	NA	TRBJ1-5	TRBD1	TGTGCCAGCAGTGAAAGATGGTCCGGGGACAGGGTTCTGTATCAGCCCCAGCATTTT	CASSERWSGDRVLYQPQHF
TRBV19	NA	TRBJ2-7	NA	TGTGCCAGTAGCCCGCTTGAGTCCTACGAGCAGTACTTC	CASSPLESYEQYF
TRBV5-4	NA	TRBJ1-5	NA	TGTGCCAGCAGCTTTGGCGGGCAGATCAATCAGCCCCAGCATTTT	CASSFGGQINQPQHF
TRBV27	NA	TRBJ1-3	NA	TGTGCCAGCAGTTTATCGTCAGGAAGGACCATATATTTT	CASSLSSGRTIYF
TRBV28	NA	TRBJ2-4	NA	TGTGCCAGCAGTTTAGGGTCTTTACTAACGGGCGAGCGAAACATTCAGTACTTC	CASSLGSLLTGERNIQYF
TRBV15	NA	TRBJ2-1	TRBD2	TGTGCCACCAGCAGGGGGGCTACGGGAGGGTCCTACAATGAGCAGTTCTTC	CATSRGATGGSYNEQFF
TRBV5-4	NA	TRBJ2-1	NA	TGTGCCAGCAGCTTCCACTCCAGCTCCTACAATGAGCAGTTCTTC	CASSFHSSSYNEQFF
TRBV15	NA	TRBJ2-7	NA	TGTGCCACCAGCAGAGGCAAATACGAGCAGTACTTC	CATSRGKYEQYF
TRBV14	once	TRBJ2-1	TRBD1	TGTGCCAGCAGCCAAACAGGGGGCATCTATAGCTCCTACAATGAGCAGTTCTTC	CASSQTGGIYSSYNEQFF
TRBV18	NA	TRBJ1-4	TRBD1	TGTGCCAGCTCACCAACGACAGGGACGAGTGAAAAACTGTTTTTT	CASSPTTGTSEKLFF
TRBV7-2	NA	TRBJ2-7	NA	TGTGCCAGCAGCTTCAAGAACCTGGGGGTCTACGAGCAGTACTTC	CASSFKNLGVYEQYF
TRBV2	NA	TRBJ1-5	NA	TGTGCCAGCAGTGAATTTCTGGGGGCGAATCAGCCCCAGCATTTT	CASSEFLGANQPQHF
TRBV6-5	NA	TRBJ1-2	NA	TGTGCCAGCAGTCCCGTGACAGGACGGCTCTATGGCTACACCTTC	CASSPVTGRLYGYTF
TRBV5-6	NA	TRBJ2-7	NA	TGTGCCAGCAGCCCTGGACAGTTAACCTACGAGCAGTACTTC	CASSPGQLTYEQYF
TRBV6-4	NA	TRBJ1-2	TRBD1	TGTGCCAGCAGTGGGGCACAGGGGGCCTCTGGCTACACCTTC	CASSGAQGASGYTF
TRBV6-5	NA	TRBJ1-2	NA	TGTGCCAGCAGACTATCAGGGAACTATGGCTACACCTTC	CASRLSGNYGYTF
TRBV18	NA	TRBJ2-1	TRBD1	TGTGCCAGCGGAATGGACAGGGAGAATGAGCAGTTCTTC	CASGMDRENEQFF
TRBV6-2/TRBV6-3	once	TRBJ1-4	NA	TGTGCCAGCAGTTACTTTGGCGCCGCAACTAATGAAAAACTGTTTTTT	CASSYFGAATNEKLFF
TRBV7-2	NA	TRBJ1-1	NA	TGTGCCAGCAGCAAAAAAAACACTGAAGCTTTCTTT	CASSKKNTEAFF
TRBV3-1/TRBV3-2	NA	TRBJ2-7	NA	TGTGCCAGCAGACAAAGGGGGGGACTCGAGCAGTACTTC	CASRQRGGLEQYF
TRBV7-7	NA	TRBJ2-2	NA	TGTGCCAGCAGCCCCCGTAGGGCCGGCACCGGGGAGCTGTTTTTT	CASSPRRAGTGELFF
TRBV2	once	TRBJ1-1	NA	TGTGCCAGCAGTGATCAGGGTCACGGGAACACTGAAGCTTTCTTT	CASSDQGHGNTEAFF
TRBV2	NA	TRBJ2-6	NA	TGTGCCAGCAGACCCTCTGGGGCCAACGTCCTGACTTTC	CASRPSGANVLTF
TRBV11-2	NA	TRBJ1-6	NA	TGTGCCAGCAGCTTAGTCGGGGGGGGTCTGGGAAATTCACCCCTCCACTTT	CASSLVGGGLGNSPLHF
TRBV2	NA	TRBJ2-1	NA	TGTGCCAGCAGACAGTCCTACAATGAGCAGTTCTTC	CASRQSYNEQFF
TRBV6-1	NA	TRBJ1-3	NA	TGTGCCAGCAGTGTGGGCAGGGGTGGGATCTCTGGAAACACCATATATTTT	CASSVGRGGISGNTIYF
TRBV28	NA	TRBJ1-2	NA	TGTGCCAGCAGTCTGACAGTAAACTATGGCTACACCTTC	CASSLTVNYGYTF
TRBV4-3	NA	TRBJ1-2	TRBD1	TGCGCCAGCAGCCAGACCATGGGACAGTCCTATGGCTACACCTTC	CASSQTMGQSYGYTF
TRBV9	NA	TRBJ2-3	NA	TGTGCCAGCAGCGTACTCGCCGGGACGGCCAATACAGATACGCAGTATTTT	CASSVLAGTANTDTQYF
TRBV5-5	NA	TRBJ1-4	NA	TGTGCCAGCAGCTTGGCGCCAGGGAATGAAAAACTGTTTTTT	CASSLAPGNEKLFF
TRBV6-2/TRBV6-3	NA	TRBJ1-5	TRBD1	TGTGCCAGCAGTACCGAGGACAGGGAATATAGCAATCAGCCCCAGCATTTT	CASSTEDREYSNQPQHF